This TCR beta chain was observed in a study of T cells in Graves' hyperthyroidism and ophthalmopathy (dated by TCRdb to the late 2010s). With regard to the full study: Peripheral blood was sampled at the time of initial diagnosis, prior to any treatment. A discovery cohort of about 100 patients, 43 with Graves' ophthalmopathy and 55 to 60 with stable Graves' hyperthyroidism, was used to find distinguishing TCR V-J signatures. Prospective prediction of ophthalmopathy was tested in an independent validation cohort consisting of roughly 19 hyperthyroidism patients and approximately 16 patients who later progressed to ophthalmopathy. The 100 or so discovery patients were randomly divided into training and test sets at a 7:3 ratio. In addition, the study compared T-cell repertoires in thyroid tissue and in blood from six Graves' hyperthyroidism patients. Once sampling was done, hyperthyroidism patients were given methimazole at a starting dose of 30 mg daily, whereas ophthalmopathy patients were given high-dose intravenous methylprednisolone. TCR Vbeta CDR3 sequencing of 135 peripheral blood samples (under 45 ophthalmopathy, approximately 80 hyperthyroidism and approximately 17 progressor patients) is reported in the paper. Summary of the overall study and its limitations: During validation, the model predicted progression to ophthalmopathy a median of approximately six months ahead of onset, with almost 71% sensitivity and 72% to 80% specificity. A 13 V-J signature model separated ophthalmopathy from stable hyperthyroidism, with roughly 88% sensitivity and 81% to 82% specificity in cross-validation and 80%/75% in testing. Most expanded thyroid clonotypes (frequency above 0.001) were also detected in blood, a finding suggesting that blood repertoires may reflect thyroid immune responses. No statistical method was used to set the sample size in advance, and investigators knew the group allocation.

The hyperthyroidism patients were between 18 and 65 years old and newly diagnosed, with a disease duration of less than 2 months. Any patient with an uncontrolled infection, another autoimmune disease, pregnancy or lactation was excluded. Clinical symptoms, serum thyroxine and TRAb, thyroid ultrasound, and orbital computed tomography formed the basis for the diagnoses. For progressor patients, blood was drawn at the first diagnosis of hyperthyroidism, before any ophthalmopathy symptoms had appeared. PBMCs were isolated from 8 to 10 ml of fresh peripheral blood by Ficoll-Paque density gradient centrifugation. Progressor patients were initially diagnosed with Graves' hyperthyroidism and developed ophthalmopathy during follow-up. Trizol reagent was used to extract total RNA, and RNA quality was then checked on an Agilent 2100 Bioanalyzer. Amplification of TCR beta CDR3 regions was carried out from RNA transcripts. The first round of RT-PCR for the TCR CDR3 was performed with the HTBI primer set and the Qiagen OneStep RT-PCR kit. Libraries were constructed in a second round of multiplex PCR, after which size selection and purification were carried out. Libraries were sequenced paired-end with 100 bp reads on an Illumina HiSeq2000. In the original analysis: SOAPnuke was used to process the raw data, with reads discarded if the reads contained adapters or uncalled bases, had a mean Phred below 15, or lacked an exact constant-primer or identifier match. COPE v1.2.5 was used to merge high-quality paired reads, and clonotypes were defined as unique nucleotide sequences. Clonotypes were aligned to IMGT TRBV, TRBD and TRBJ reference segments using MiTCR v1.1. The analysis was restricted to V-J combinations with a frequency above 0.0001, which together covered just over 99% of the repertoires. A TCS score was defined as the ratio of F50 (clonal expansion) to E x V (chaos), with BLOSUM62-based TCRdist applied between CDR3 peptides within each V-J. Welch's t-statistics and random forest reduced 500 to 650 V-J features to 13, which were used in a naive Bayes classifier (R e1071). TCRdb applied fastp at Q25 and MiXCR to the public reads, then kept only in-frame beta chains. Duplicate CDR3 protein sequences are folded into a single record with the most common DNA and genes. TCRdb, rather than the study authors, made the V and J calls. The sample has about 280,000 distinct CDR3 sequences on record, around 25% of them singletons. The ten most abundant clones make up 20% to 30% of the sample.

About this clonotype: Its antigen is still unknown. Base qualities are missing; no much larger clone stands one base away.

CDR1 and CDR2 were assigned from the germline V gene as MDHEN and SYDVKM. The CDR3 numbers 14 residues from cysteine through phenylalanine. Solely the CDR3 DNA is kept, with 42 bases framed from the first base. The germline ends are 12 bases apart after V is trimmed by 3 bases and J by 4 bases. This TCR derives from a man between 35 and 55 years old with Graves' hyperthyroidism that later progressed to Graves' ophthalmopathy. Sequenced material: blood. The sequence is built from TRBV28 and TRBJ1-2, with an unclear D gene assignment. CDR3 loop: CASSFSGTLYGYTF. The DNA sequence follows: TGTGCCAGCAGTTTCTCAGGAACGCTCTATGGCTACACCTTC.